This entry concerns a single TCR beta chain. The data are from a study of coeliac disease. Across the whole study: Disease groups: newly diagnosed active, refractory type I, gluten-free-diet controlled.

Profiling relied on immunoSEQ multiplex PCR, and the TCRdb table lists in-frame clones only, not all of them. The sample records 6,000 to 7,000 clones, around 62% being singletons. The CDR3 length is 16 residues. The germline V gene encodes CDR1 ENHRY and CDR2 SYGVKD. V was trimmed by 3 bases and J by 2 bases, leaving 14 bases between them. The chain employs TRBV10-3 and TRBJ1-5; D unclear. Material: lymphocytes from the gut lamina propria. The source of this sequence is a man in his 60s with celiac disease on a gluten-free diet. Here the CDR3 DNA reads TGTGCCATCAGTGACAGGTTAAGCGGGGGCAATCAGCCCCAGCATTTT. Translation gives CAISDRLSGGNQPQHF.